One sample yielded the 26 T cell receptor beta chains listed below, sequenced in a study of T cells in localized non-small cell lung cancer. Some clones are missing from TCRdb's copy, which holds only in-frame ones; the method was immunoSEQ multiplex PCR. Of more than 25,000 clones listed, more than 75% are singletons. The source material was peripheral blood, sampled before any cancer treatment. Every receptor here comes from a female donor older than 55 with stage III squamous cell lung carcinoma.

The chain uses TRBV2 and TRBJ2-7, with 10 bases aligning to TRBD2. The CDR3 consists of 15 residues. Germline V gene data show CDR1 as SNHLY and CDR2 as FYNNEI. V shed 4 bases and J 1 base; nucleotides not matched to a gene: 4. CDR3 sequence: CASSASGSVSYEQYF. The CDR3 DNA follows: TGTGCCAGCAGTGCTAGCGGGAGCGTGTCCTACGAGCAGTACTTC.

The rearrangement uses TRBV2 and TRBJ2-2, with 15 positions matching TRBD2. CDR3 size: 17 residues. Germline V CDR1 and CDR2: SNHLY, FYNNEI. V was clipped by 6 bases and J by 6 bases; unmatched bases: 8. CDR3 nucleotide sequence: TGTGCCAGCAGCGGGACTAGCGGGGGGCTCCCGGCCGGGGAGCTGTTTTTT. Translation: CASSGTSGGLPAGELFF. The full variable domain, completed using reference TRBV2 and TRBJ2-2, is EPEVTQTPSHQVTQMGQEVILRCVPISNHLYFYWYRQILGQKVEFLVSFYNNEISEKSEIFDDQFSVERPDGSNFTLKIRSTKLEDSAMYFCASSGTSGGLPAGELFFGEGSRLTVL.

This chain connects TRBV2 to TRBJ2-1; no clear D gene. The CDR3 covers 13 residues. CDR1 and CDR2 from the germline V gene are SNHLY and FYNNEI. Trimming stripped 4 bases from V and 9 bases from J, with 13 bases between. The CDR3 DNA is TGTGCCAGCAGTGCCCTAGTTAAGGGTGAGCAGTTCTTC. Translating it yields CASSALVKGEQFF.

The gene calls are TRBV15 and TRBJ2-3; D is uncertain. This CDR3 comprises 13 residues. Germline loops: CDR1 LNHNV, CDR2 YYDKDF (reference sequence). V was trimmed by 0 bases and J by 6 bases, leaving 7 bases between them. The CDR3 region has the DNA TGTGCCACCAGCAGAGAGGGCAGGGATACGCAGTATTTT. Its protein product is CATSREGRDTQYF.

This chain links TRBV27 with TRBJ1-2, with D maybe TRBD1 (5 bases). Trimming cost V 7 bases and J 3 bases, with 21 bases left between them. The CDR3 contains 16 residues. Germline loops: CDR1 MNHEY, CDR2 SMNVEV (reference sequence). The DNA of the CDR3 is TGTGCCAGCACCATGCGAGCGGGGGGATCCCACTATGGCTACACCTTC. This gives the protein CASTMRAGGSHYGYTF.

This chain connects TRBV5-1 to TRBJ1-4; no definite D call. This CDR3 contains 14 residues. CDR1 and CDR2 from the germline V gene are SGHRS and YFSETQ. V was shortened by 3 bases and J by 7 bases, with 13 bases between the two germline ends. The CDR3 region is CASSSGITSEKLFF. In DNA, the CDR3 is TGCGCCAGCAGCTCAGGAATTACAAGTGAAAAACTGTTTTTT.

The chain links TRBV9 to TRBJ1-2, with D possibly being TRBD1 (6 bases). Germline V gene lookup returns CDR1 SGDLS and CDR2 YYNGEE. V shed 4 bases and J shed 6 bases, with 22 bases lying between them. The CDR3 has 16 amino acids. The CDR3 loop reads CASSPRQETVGDGYTF. CDR3 in DNA: TGTGCCAGCAGCCCCCGACAGGAGACGGTAGGCGATGGCTACACCTTC.

Only one count was recorded for this clone. The V gene is TRBV7-2, the J gene TRBJ2-7, with 10 bases aligning to TRBD1. This CDR3 is 16 amino acids long. With 3 bases clipped from V and 6 bases from J, the junction kept 11 bases outside the gene matches. The V gene's germline CDR1 is SGHTA and CDR2 FQGNSA. CDR3 nucleotides: TGTGCCAGCAGCTTGGACGTAACCGGGACAGGGGCCGAGCAGTACTTC. It translates to CASSLDVTGTGAEQYF.

This clone was observed a handful of times. The V and J genes are TRBV27 and TRBJ2-1, with 8 bases lining up with TRBD1. Germline loops: CDR1 MNHEY, CDR2 SMNVEV (reference sequence). The length of the CDR3 is 18 residues. Trimming took 2 bases from V and 2 from J; bases not matched to a gene: 11. The CDR3 loop reads CASSLRGLQGVAYNEQFF. The CDR3 DNA is TGTGCCAGCAGTTTAAGAGGCCTACAGGGGGTCGCCTACAATGAGCAGTTCTTC.

J is TRBJ2-5 and V is TRBV5-1; tentative D call: TRBD2 (7 bases). V dropped 6 bases and J dropped 5 bases, with 17 bases sitting between them. This CDR3 is built from 14 residues. The germline CDR1 and CDR2 sequences are SGHRS and YFSETQ. CDR3 bases: TGCGCCAGCACCATGGAGGGGGGGGGCGAGACCCAGTACTTC. It codes for CASTMEGGGETQYF.

DNA of the CDR3: TGTGCCAGTAGTATTTCTCGGGCTAGCAGTCCCTACGAGCAGTACTTC. Translation: CASSISRASSPYEQYF. The chain carries TRBV19 and TRBJ2-7; tentatively, D is TRBD2 (5 bases). Germline loops: CDR1 LNHDA, CDR2 SQIVND (reference sequence). V lost 3 bases, J lost 2 bases, and 17 bases lay in between. The CDR3 runs 16 residues. Full variable domain (missing parts from reference TRBV19 and TRBJ2-7): DGGITQSPKYLFRKEGQNVTLSCEQNLNHDAMYWYRQDPGQGLRLIYYSQIVNDFQKGDIAEGYSVSREKKESFPLTVTSAQKNPTAFYLCASSISRASSPYEQYFGPGTRLTVT.

The chain links TRBV7-8 to TRBJ1-4, with D tentatively TRBD1 (5 bases). V lost 1 base, J lost 3 bases, and 9 bases lay in between. Germline CDR1 SGHVS, CDR2 FQNEAQ. CDR3 length: 15 amino acids. CDR3 sequence reads: CASSLEGQPNEKLFF. The CDR3 DNA is TGTGCCAGCAGCTTAGAGGGGCAGCCTAATGAAAAACTGTTTTTT.

The chain couples TRBV2 to TRBJ1-5; 8 nucleotides align to TRBD1. V shed 6 bases and J 2 bases; nucleotides not matched to a gene: 3. Per the germline V gene, CDR1 is SNHLY and CDR2 is FYNNEI. The CDR3 totals 14 residues. CDR3 sequence (DNA): TGTGCCAGCAGCGCGACAGGGGGCAATCAGCCCCAGCATTTT. Residues: CASSATGGNQPQHF.

The V call is TRBV11-2, the J call TRBJ2-7; 7 bases are shared with TRBD1. Trimming took 5 bases from V and 2 from J; bases not matched to a gene: 6. Germline V gives CDR1 SGHAT, CDR2 FQNNGV. CDR3 size: 14 residues. The CDR3 DNA sequence: TGTGCCAGCAGCCAGAAGGGGGCGACCTACGAGCAGTACTTC. Protein product: CASSQKGATYEQYF. Full variable domain (missing parts from reference TRBV11-2 and TRBJ2-7): EAGVAQSPRYKIIEKRQSVAFWCNPISGHATLYWYQQILGQGPKLLIQFQNNGVVDDSQLPKDRFSAERLKGVDSTLKIQPAKLEDSAVYLCASSQKGATYEQYFGPGTRLTVT.

The chain combines TRBV11-2 with TRBJ1-1; a weak D match, TRBD1 (5 bases). CDR1 and CDR2 (germline): SGHAT, FQNNGV. With 7 bases removed from V and 0 bases from J, the gap between germline ends came to 21 bases. The CDR3 consists of 17 residues. The DNA for the CDR3 is TGTGCCAGCACTCCGCCGGGGCAGATCTTCATGAACACTGAAGCTTTCTTT. Protein sequence: CASTPPGQIFMNTEAFF. The full variable domain, in which reference TRBV11-2 and TRBJ1-1 provide the parts outside the CDR3, is EAGVAQSPRYKIIEKRQSVAFWCNPISGHATLYWYQQILGQGPKLLIQFQNNGVVDDSQLPKDRFSAERLKGVDSTLKIQPAKLEDSAVYLCASTPPGQIFMNTEAFFGQGTRLTVV.

The chain has TRBV6-5 and TRBJ1-1; weak D call: TRBD1 (5 bases). Trimming stripped 0 bases from V and 0 bases from J, with 8 bases between. In germline, CDR1 is MNHEY, CDR2 SVGAGI. This CDR3 has 15 residues. CDR3 residues: CASSYSGAMNTEAFF. CDR3 in DNA: TGTGCCAGCAGTTACTCCGGGGCCATGAACACTGAAGCTTTCTTT.

V gene TRBV20-1 combines with J gene TRBJ2-7; D is unclear. Germline CDR1 and CDR2: DFQATT and SNEGSKA (reference sequence). The CDR3 is 11 amino acids. In DNA form, the CDR3 reads TGCAGCTCCGGGCGCGCCTACGAGCAGTACTTC. It encodes CSSGRAYEQYF.

The chain employs TRBV7-2 and TRBJ1-2; D is unclear. The CDR3 runs to 16 residues. Germline CDR1 and CDR2: SGHTA and FQGNSA. V shed 5 bases and J shed 0 bases, with 16 bases lying between them. Here the CDR3 DNA reads TGTGCCAGCAGCGAAGACCCAGAAAGGGCTAACTATGGCTACACCTTC. It yields the protein CASSEDPERANYGYTF.

The chain has TRBV7-2 and TRBJ2-7, with D possibly matching TRBD2 (6 bases). Germline V gene data show CDR1 as SGHTA and CDR2 as FQGNSA. The CDR3 consists of 13 residues. Trimming took 7 bases from V and 7 from J, leaving 17 bases between them. This CDR3 reads CASTIGGQVEQYF. The DNA of the CDR3 is TGTGCCAGCACCATCGGAGGGCAGGTTGAGCAGTACTTC.

This clone appeared once. This sequence joins TRBV2 and TRBJ2-7; 10 positions match TRBD1. The CDR3 extends over 12 amino acids. The ends lost 7 bases at V and 5 bases at J; junction bases unmatched: 2. The germline gives CDR1 SNHLY, CDR2 FYNNEI. The CDR3 is CASNDRGHEQYF. CDR3 bases: TGTGCCAGCAACGACAGGGGGCACGAGCAGTACTTC.

J is TRBJ2-2 and V is TRBV7-9; 12 bases match TRBD2. This CDR3 contains 18 residues. Germline CDR1 reads SEHNR; CDR2 reads FQNEAQ (reference sequence). J gave up 1 base and V 5 bases, and 8 bases lay outside the gene matches. The CDR3 region is CASSLVPGLAGNTGELFF. The CDR3 nucleotides are TGTGCCAGCAGCCTAGTCCCGGGACTAGCGGGGAACACCGGGGAGCTGTTTTTT.

The chain carries TRBV19 and TRBJ1-2; D is possibly TRBD1 (5 bases). CDR1 is LNHDA and CDR2 is SQIVND in the germline V gene (reference sequence). The CDR3 has 16 amino acids. The V and J ends lost 3 bases and 4 bases respectively, with 18 bases between them. This chain's CDR3 is CASSISTGAAGYGYTF. The CDR3 nucleotides are TGTGCCAGTAGTATCTCTACAGGCGCCGCTGGCTATGGCTACACCTTC.

V usage is TRBV11-2 and J usage is TRBJ1-1; 10 bases are a match to TRBD1. This CDR3 contains 18 residues. Germline V gene sequence: CDR1 SGHAT, CDR2 FQNNGV. With V trimmed by 0 bases and J by 1 base, 8 bases remained unmatched. CDR3 residues: CASSLDRSWDRGNTEAFF. CDR3 nucleotide sequence: TGTGCCAGCAGCTTAGATCGGTCATGGGACAGGGGGAACACTGAAGCTTTCTTT. Complete variable domain (other parts from reference TRBV11-2 and TRBJ1-1): EAGVAQSPRYKIIEKRQSVAFWCNPISGHATLYWYQQILGQGPKLLIQFQNNGVVDDSQLPKDRFSAERLKGVDSTLKIQPAKLEDSAVYLCASSLDRSWDRGNTEAFFGQGTRLTVV.

The V gene is TRBV30, the J gene TRBJ1-2; TRBD1 might be the D (5 bases). Germline V lookup: CDR1 GTSNPN, CDR2 SVGIG (reference sequence). The CDR3 covers 12 residues. Trimming cost V 3 bases and J 7 bases, with 12 bases left between them. The CDR3 bases are TGTGCCTGGAGGAGGGGCTCCCCTGGCTACACCTTC. This codes for CAWRRGSPGYTF.

This clone has only a few counts. The rearrangement uses TRBV2 and TRBJ1-3; unclear D gene. Germline CDR1 SNHLY, CDR2 FYNNEI. V was cut by 6 bases and J by 0 bases, with 3 bases left in between. CDR3 length: 12 residues. CDR3 residues: CASRDSGNTIYF. As DNA, the CDR3 is TGTGCCAGCAGAGACTCTGGAAACACCATATATTTT.

This clone has only one observation. The rearrangement uses TRBV6-5 and TRBJ2-7; TRBD2 agrees at 9 bases. Trimming at V came to 6 bases and at J to 2 bases, leaving 5 bases not matched to a gene. In germline, CDR1 is MNHEY, CDR2 SVGAGI. The CDR3 runs 14 residues. The CDR3 DNA is TGTGCCAGCAGACTGGGACTAGCAACCTACGAGCAGTACTTC. As protein: CASRLGLATYEQYF.